The source of this T cell receptor beta chain is a study of blood T cell repertoires in COVID-19 (dated by TCRdb to about 2020). Broadly, across the study: The collaborator samples originated in the United States, Italy and Spain and spanned the acute and convalescent phases of COVID-19. A freely available public database, intended as a resource for researchers studying the immune response to SARS-CoV-2, is where the repertoires were released. The samples were drawn from the first 160 participants of the ongoing ImmuneRACE study and from 950 to 1,500 subjects provided by 6 global collaborators. Subjects who had been exposed to COVID-19, were actively infected with it, or had recovered from it provided the deeply sampled blood TCRbeta repertoires that made up the dataset. Sample metadata almost always included a de-identified subject ID, COVID-19 status, age in years and sex. The prospective study material was composed of cDNA or gDNA derived from T cells, B-cell-depleted T cells, or PBMCs. Where HLA class I and class II types were available, the types were taken from metadata supplied by the sample provider, not from assay-based typing.

Collaborating institutions collected whole blood in K2EDTA tubes following their own protocols. For TCRbeta analysis, collaborator samples were shipped as frozen whole blood, as isolated PBMCs, or as DNA extracted from either sample type. Worth noting for this clone: What antigen it recognizes has not been identified. No base-level quality is on record; no much larger clone is a single base apart.

Trimming takes 1 base from V and 3 bases from J, and the germline ends sit 10 bases apart. Including the terminal cysteine and phenylalanine, the CDR3 comprises 14 residues. CDR3 DNA only is kept here, 42 bases in frame from base 1. From a lookup of the germline V gene, CDR1 and CDR2 are SNHLY and FYNNEI. General study outcomes and caveats: The amount of clinical and demographic metadata varied by source and participant and was provided uncurated.

TCRbeta CDR3 regions were amplified from genomic DNA using the immunoSEQ Assay, a bias-controlled multiplex PCR. Per the authors' processing: Within the assay, amplification of reference gene primers was used to estimate how many nucleated cells each sample contained. To quantify the absolute abundance of each unique TCRbeta CDR3 rearrangement, sequence reads were collapsed and filtered. For each sample, productive Simpson clonality was calculated as the square root of Simpson's diversity index across productive rearrangements. The clones in this table, taken by TCRdb from immuneACCESS, are in-frame only. Not every clone is retained; where verified, under half of the shortfall comes from an unresolved V gene, and the cause of the rest is unknown. The V and J calls and clone size were taken over from that table, and D and trimming were inferred from the DNA. The sample contains roughly 46,000 clones, around 83% of them found a single time. About 7.2% of the sample goes to the ten largest clones.

The V and J genes are TRBV2 and TRBJ2-7; a tentative D match to TRBD1 spans 6 bases. The sequenced sample consisted of peripheral blood. The sequence was obtained from a man between 60 and 70 years old with active COVID-19. The CDR3 here reads CASSEGTAYYEQYF. The DNA is TGTGCCAGCAGTGAAGGGACAGCGTACTACGAGCAGTACTTC.